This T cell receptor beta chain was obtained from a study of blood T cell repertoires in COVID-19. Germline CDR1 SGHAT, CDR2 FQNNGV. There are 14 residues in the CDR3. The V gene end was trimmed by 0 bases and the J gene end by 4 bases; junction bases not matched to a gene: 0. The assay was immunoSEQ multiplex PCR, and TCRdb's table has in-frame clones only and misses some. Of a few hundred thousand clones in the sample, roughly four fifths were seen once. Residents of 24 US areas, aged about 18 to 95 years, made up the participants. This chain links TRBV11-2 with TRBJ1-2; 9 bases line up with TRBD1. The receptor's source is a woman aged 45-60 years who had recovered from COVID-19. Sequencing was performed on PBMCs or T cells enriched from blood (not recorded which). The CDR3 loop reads CASSLETGGYGYTF. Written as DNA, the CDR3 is TGTGCCAGCAGCTTAGAGACAGGGGGCTATGGCTACACCTTC.